This T cell receptor beta chain was observed in a study of lymphopenia after photon versus proton radiotherapy. Study observations and caveats: Post-nadir diversity loss with photons came from oligoclonal expansion, particularly CD8+ Temra cells. A bigger post-nadir fall in TCR diversity correlated inversely with survival time in deceased patients. Under photons, naive T cells and diversity fell while effector/memory populations rose. Better survival with proton therapy was suggested as possible, not demonstrated.

Clones were read by immunoSEQ multiplex PCR, and TCRdb kept only the in-frame ones, dropping some. The repertoire has under 35,000 clones, 89% of them found once; the top ten carry about 6.6%. For this clone: What it recognizes is unknown.

J was trimmed by 1 base and V by 0 bases; bases with no gene match: 5. Germline CDR1 LGHNA, CDR2 YNFKEQ. CDR3 length equals 18 residues. V and J are TRBV4-2 and TRBJ2-3; 12 bases line up with TRBD2. This specimen was peripheral blood, taken from a patient treated with proton-based radiotherapy. This TCR came from a woman between 65 and 79 years old with pancreatic cancer. Some clones in this sample may be carry-over from other donors' samples. CDR3 amino acids: CASSQDALAGGRTDTQYF. CDR3 in DNA: TGTGCCAGCAGCCAAGACGCGCTAGCGGGAGGGCGCACAGATACGCAGTATTTT.